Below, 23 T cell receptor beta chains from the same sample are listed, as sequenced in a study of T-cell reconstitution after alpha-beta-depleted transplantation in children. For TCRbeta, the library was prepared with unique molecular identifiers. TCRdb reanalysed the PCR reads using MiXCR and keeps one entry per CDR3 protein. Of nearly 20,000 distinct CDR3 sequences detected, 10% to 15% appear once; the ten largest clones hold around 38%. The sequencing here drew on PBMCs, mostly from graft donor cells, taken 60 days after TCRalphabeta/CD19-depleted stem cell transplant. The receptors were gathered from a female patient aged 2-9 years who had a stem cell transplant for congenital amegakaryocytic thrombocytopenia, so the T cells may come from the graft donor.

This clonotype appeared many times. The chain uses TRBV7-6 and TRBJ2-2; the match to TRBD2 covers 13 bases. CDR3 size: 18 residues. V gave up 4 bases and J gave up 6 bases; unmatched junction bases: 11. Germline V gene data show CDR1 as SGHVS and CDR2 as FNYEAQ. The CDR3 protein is CASSSRTSGSTLSGELFF. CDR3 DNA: TGTGCCAGCAGCTCCCGGACTAGCGGGAGCACCCTTTCCGGGGAGCTGTTTTTT.

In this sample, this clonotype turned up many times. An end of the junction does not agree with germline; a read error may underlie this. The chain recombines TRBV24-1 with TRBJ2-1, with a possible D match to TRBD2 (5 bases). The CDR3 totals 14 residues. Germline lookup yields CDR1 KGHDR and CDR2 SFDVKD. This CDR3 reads CATSDLQIAGRLTF. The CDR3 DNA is TGTGCCACCAGTGATTTGCAAATCGCGGGCCGTCTAACCTTC.

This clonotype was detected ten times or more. CDR3 DNA: TGTGCCAGCAGTGGTAGCGGGGCCTACAATGAGCAGTTCTTC. This encodes CASSGSGAYNEQFF. This chain connects TRBV28 to TRBJ2-1; the match to TRBD2 covers 8 bases. Germline V gene data show CDR1 as MDHEN and CDR2 as SYDVKM. The CDR3 is 14 residues long. The V gene end was trimmed by 5 bases and the J gene end by 2 bases; junction bases not matched to a gene: 2.

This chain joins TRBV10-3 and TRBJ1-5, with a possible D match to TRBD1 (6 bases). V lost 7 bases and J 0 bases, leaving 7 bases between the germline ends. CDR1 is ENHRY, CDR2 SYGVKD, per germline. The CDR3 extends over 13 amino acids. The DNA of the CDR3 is TGTGCCATCAAGACAGGTAGCAATCAGCCCCAGCATTTT. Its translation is CAIKTGSNQPQHF.

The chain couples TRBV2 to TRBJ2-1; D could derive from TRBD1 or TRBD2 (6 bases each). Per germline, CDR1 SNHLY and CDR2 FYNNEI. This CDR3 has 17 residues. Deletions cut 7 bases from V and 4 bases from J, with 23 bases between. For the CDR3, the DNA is TGTGCCAGCAACCCGGACGTGAGGGGGGCGGGTTACAATGAGCAGTTCTTC. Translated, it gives CASNPDVRGAGYNEQFF.

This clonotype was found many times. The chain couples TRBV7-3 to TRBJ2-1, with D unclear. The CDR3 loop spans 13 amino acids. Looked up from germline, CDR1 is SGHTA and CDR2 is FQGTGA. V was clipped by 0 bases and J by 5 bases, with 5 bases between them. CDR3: CASSLTPDNEQFF. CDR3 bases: TGTGCCAGCAGCTTAACACCGGACAATGAGCAGTTCTTC.

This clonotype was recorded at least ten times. Written as DNA, the CDR3 is TGCGCCAGCAGCTTGGAATTGGGGGATGAAAAACTGTTTTTT. Protein: CASSLELGDEKLFF. The rearrangement links TRBV5-1 to TRBJ1-4, with D maybe TRBD1 (5 bases). In germline, CDR1 is SGHRS, CDR2 YFSETQ. V lost 0 bases and J lost 6, with 9 bases in between. The CDR3 loop spans 14 amino acids.

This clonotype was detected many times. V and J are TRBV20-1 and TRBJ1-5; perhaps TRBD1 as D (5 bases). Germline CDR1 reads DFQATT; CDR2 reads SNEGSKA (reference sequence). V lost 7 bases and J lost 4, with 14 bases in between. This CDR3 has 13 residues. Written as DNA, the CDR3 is TGCAGTGGTAGGGGTGGGGGGAATCAGCCCCAGCATTTT. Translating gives CSGRGGGNQPQHF.

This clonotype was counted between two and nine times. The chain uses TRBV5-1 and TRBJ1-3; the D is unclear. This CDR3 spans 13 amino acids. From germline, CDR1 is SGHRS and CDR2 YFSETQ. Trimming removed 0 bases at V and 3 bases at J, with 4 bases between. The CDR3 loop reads CASSLDDGNTIYF. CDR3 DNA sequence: TGCGCCAGCAGCTTGGACGATGGAAACACCATATATTTT.

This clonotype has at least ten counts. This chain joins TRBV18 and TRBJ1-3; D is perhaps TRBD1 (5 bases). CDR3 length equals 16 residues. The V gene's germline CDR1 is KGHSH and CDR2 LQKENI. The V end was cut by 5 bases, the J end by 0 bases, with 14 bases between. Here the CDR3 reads CASSVDTSTSGNTIYF. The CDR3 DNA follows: TGTGCCAGCTCAGTGGACACCTCCACCTCTGGAAACACCATATATTTT. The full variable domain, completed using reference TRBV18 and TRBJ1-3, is NAGVMQNPRHLVRRRGQEARLRCSPMKGHSHVYWYRQLPEEGLKFMVYLQKENIIDESGMPKERFSAEFPKEGPSILRIQQVVRGDSAAYFCASSVDTSTSGNTIYFGEGSWLTVV.

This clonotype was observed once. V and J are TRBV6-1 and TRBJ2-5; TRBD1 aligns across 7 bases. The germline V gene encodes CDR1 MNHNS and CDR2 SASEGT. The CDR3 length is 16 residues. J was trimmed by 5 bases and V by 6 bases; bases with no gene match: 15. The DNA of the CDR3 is TGTGCCAGCAGCCTGCACAGGGGCGCCCGGGCTGAGACCCAGTACTTC. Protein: CASSLHRGARAETQYF.

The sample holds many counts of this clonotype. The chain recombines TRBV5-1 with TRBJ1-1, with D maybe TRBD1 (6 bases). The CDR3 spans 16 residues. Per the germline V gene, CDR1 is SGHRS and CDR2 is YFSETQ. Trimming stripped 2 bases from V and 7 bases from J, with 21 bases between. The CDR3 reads CASSFGIGGIAGEAFF. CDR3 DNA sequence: TGCGCCAGCAGCTTTGGGATAGGGGGAATTGCGGGTGAAGCTTTCTTT.

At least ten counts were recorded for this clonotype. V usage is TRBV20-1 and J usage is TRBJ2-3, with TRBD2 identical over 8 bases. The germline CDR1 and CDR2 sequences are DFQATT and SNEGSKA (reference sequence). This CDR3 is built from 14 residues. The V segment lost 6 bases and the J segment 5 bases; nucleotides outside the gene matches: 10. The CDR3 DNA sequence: TGCAGTGCGCCAGCTAGCGGGTATGAAGATACGCAGTATTTT. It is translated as CSAPASGYEDTQYF.

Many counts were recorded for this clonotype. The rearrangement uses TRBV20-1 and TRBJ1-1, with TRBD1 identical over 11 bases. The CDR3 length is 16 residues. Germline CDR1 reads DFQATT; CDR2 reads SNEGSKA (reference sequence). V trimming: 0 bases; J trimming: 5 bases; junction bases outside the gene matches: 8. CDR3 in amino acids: CSAREGQGAYGTEAFF. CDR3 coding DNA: TGCAGTGCTAGAGAAGGACAGGGGGCATACGGGACTGAAGCTTTCTTT.

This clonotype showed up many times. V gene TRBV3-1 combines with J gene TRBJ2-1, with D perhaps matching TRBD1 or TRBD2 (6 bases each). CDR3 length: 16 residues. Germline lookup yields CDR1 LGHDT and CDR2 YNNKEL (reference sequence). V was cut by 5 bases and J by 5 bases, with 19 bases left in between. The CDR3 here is CASSRGGLRVHNEQFF. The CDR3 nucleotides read TGTGCCAGCAGCAGAGGGGGGTTGAGGGTCCACAATGAGCAGTTCTTC.

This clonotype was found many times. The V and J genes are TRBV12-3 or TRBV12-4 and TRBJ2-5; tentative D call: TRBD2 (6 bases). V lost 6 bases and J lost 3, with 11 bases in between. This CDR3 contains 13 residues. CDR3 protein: CASSAGNKETQYF. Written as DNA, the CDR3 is TGTGCCAGCAGCGCGGGAAACAAAGAGACCCAGTACTTC.

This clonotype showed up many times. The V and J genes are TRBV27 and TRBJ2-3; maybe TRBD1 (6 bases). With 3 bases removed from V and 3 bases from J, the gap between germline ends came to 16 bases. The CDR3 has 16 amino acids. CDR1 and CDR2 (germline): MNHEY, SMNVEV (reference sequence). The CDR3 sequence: CASSLASVQGTDTQYF. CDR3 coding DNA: TGTGCCAGCAGTTTGGCTTCGGTTCAGGGGACAGATACGCAGTATTTT.

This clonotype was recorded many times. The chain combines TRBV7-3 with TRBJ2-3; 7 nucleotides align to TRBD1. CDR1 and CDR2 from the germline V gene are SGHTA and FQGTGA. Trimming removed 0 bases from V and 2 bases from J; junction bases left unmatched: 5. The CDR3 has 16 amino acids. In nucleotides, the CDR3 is TGTGCCAGCAGCTTAACAGGGGGCCTCCCCACAGATACGCAGTATTTT. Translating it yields CASSLTGGLPTDTQYF.

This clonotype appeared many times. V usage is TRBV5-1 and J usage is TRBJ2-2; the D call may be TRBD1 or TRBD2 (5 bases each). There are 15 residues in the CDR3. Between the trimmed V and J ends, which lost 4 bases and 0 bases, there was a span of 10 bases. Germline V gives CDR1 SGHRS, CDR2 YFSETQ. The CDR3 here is CASSLGPTNTGELFF. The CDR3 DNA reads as TGCGCCAGCAGCCTGGGACCTACGAACACCGGGGAGCTGTTTTTT.

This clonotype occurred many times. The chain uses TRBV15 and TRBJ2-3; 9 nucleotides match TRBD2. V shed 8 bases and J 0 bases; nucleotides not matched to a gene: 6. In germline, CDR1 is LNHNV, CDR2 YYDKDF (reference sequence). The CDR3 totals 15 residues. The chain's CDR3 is CATPLAGYSTDTQYF. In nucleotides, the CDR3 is TGTGCCACCCCCCTAGCGGGGTATAGCACAGATACGCAGTATTTT.

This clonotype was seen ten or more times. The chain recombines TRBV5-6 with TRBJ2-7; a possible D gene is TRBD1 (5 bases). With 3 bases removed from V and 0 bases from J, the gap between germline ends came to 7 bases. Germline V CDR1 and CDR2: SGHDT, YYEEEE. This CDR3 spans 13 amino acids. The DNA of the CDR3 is TGTGCCAGCAGCTCGGACAACTCCTACGAGCAGTACTTC. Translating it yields CASSSDNSYEQYF.

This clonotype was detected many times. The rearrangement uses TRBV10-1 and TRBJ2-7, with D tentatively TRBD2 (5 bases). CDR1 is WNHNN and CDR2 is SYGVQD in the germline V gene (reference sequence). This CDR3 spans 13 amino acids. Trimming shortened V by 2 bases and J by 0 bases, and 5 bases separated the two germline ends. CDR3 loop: CASSEGSSYEQYF. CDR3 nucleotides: TGCGCCAGCAGTGAGGGGAGCTCCTACGAGCAGTACTTC.

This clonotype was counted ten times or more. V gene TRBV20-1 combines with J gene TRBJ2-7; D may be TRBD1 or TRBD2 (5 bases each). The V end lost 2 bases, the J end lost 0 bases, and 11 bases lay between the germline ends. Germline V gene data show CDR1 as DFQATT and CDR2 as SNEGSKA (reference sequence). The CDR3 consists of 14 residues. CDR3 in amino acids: CSARWPGSSYEQYF. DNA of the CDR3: TGCAGTGCTAGATGGCCAGGGAGCTCCTACGAGCAGTACTTC.